These 18 T cell receptor beta chains came from one sample sequenced in a study of blood T cell repertoires in COVID-19. The table came from immunoSEQ multiplex PCR; TCRdb's copy has only in-frame clones and leaves some out. The sample records approximately 150,000 clones, roughly nine tenths being singletons. The sample comprised peripheral blood. The receptors here all came from a woman aged 60 to 75 with active COVID-19.

This clone was seen more than once but under ten times. The rearrangement joins TRBV7-2 to TRBJ2-7; tentative D call: TRBD1 (5 bases). CDR3 length: 18 residues. Germline V lookup: CDR1 SGHTA, CDR2 FQGNSA. The V end lost 5 bases, the J end lost 1 base, and 24 bases lay between the germline ends. CDR3 residues: CASSPPLSRATRSYEQYF. CDR3 nucleotide sequence: TGTGCCAGCAGCCCTCCCCTATCCAGGGCCACGAGATCCTACGAGCAGTACTTC.

CDR3 sequence reads: CASSIWSSGSYNEQFF. The CDR3 DNA is TGTGCCAGTAGTATCTGGTCTAGCGGGAGCTACAATGAGCAGTTCTTC. The chain is built from TRBV19 and TRBJ2-1; 10 bases agree with TRBD2. This CDR3 has 16 amino acids. Germline values: CDR1 LNHDA, CDR2 SQIVND (reference sequence). V shed 3 bases and J 3 bases; nucleotides not matched to a gene: 5.

This chain uses TRBV20-1 with TRBJ2-3, with 7 bases fitting TRBD2. Looked up from germline, CDR1 is DFQATT and CDR2 is SNEGSKA (reference sequence). V shed 3 bases, J shed 0 bases, and the junction held 3 bases outside the gene matches. CDR3 length: 14 residues. The CDR3 sequence is CSASRSGSTDTQYF. CDR3 DNA: TGCAGTGCTAGTCGTAGCGGGAGCACAGATACGCAGTATTTT.

The gene calls are TRBV5-6 and TRBJ1-2; 8 nucleotides match TRBD1. This CDR3 spans 14 amino acids. J gave up 5 bases and V 5 bases, and 8 bases lay outside the gene matches. Germline V lookup: CDR1 SGHDT, CDR2 YYEEEE. CDR3 nucleotides: TGTGCCAGCAGAGAGACAGGGGAGGGGTATGGCTACACCTTC. It is translated as CASRETGEGYGYTF.

The V call is TRBV28, the J call TRBJ2-1; no definite D call. The germline CDR1 and CDR2 sequences are MDHEN and SYDVKM. CDR3 length: 13 amino acids. Trimming shortened V by 3 bases and J by 2 bases, and 5 bases separated the two germline ends. The CDR3 DNA sequence: TGTGCCAGCAGTTTCTGGCCCTACAATGAGCAGTTCTTC. It translates to CASSFWPYNEQFF.

The J gene is TRBJ1-4, the V gene TRBV28; D possibly corresponds to TRBD1 (6 bases). The germline gives CDR1 MDHEN, CDR2 SYDVKM. The CDR3 spans 15 residues. CDR3 nucleotides: TGTGCAACCCGGAACAGGGTCCTCGGAAGAGAAAAACTGTTTTTT. It codes for CATRNRVLGREKLFF.

The chain is built from TRBV5-6 and TRBJ2-7; D remains ambiguous. Per the germline V gene, CDR1 is SGHDT and CDR2 is YYEEEE. The CDR3 runs to 13 residues. Trimming took off 2 bases at V and 6 bases at J, with 12 bases between the two ends. CDR3 DNA sequence: TGTGCCAGCAGCTTAATTAGAAAAACCGAGCAGTACTTC. Amino acids: CASSLIRKTEQYF.

The genes are TRBV27 and TRBJ2-3; D is perhaps TRBD2 (6 bases). CDR1 is MNHEY and CDR2 is SMNVEV in the germline V gene (reference sequence). The V and J ends lost 6 bases and 6 bases respectively, with 19 bases between them. The CDR3 runs 15 residues. CDR3 amino acids: CASRPPRLVSDTQYF. Here the CDR3 DNA reads TGTGCCAGCAGGCCGCCCCGACTAGTTAGCGATACGCAGTATTTT.

For the CDR3, the DNA is TGTGCCAGCAGTCGAACGGGGGGCGGTTCACCCCTCCACTTT. Protein: CASSRTGGGSPLHF. The chain couples TRBV2 to TRBJ1-6, with D possibly TRBD1 on 6 matching bases. Per germline, CDR1 SNHLY and CDR2 FYNNEI. The ends were cut back, 5 bases at V and 9 bases at J, with 14 bases in the middle. This CDR3 has 14 residues.

The CDR3 reads CASSVTTGTGAYNEQFF. The CDR3 nucleotides are TGTGCCAGCAGCGTAACCACCGGGACAGGGGCCTACAATGAGCAGTTCTTC. The chain recombines TRBV9 with TRBJ2-1; 10 bases agree with TRBD1. J was trimmed by 2 bases and V by 1 base; bases with no gene match: 6. CDR1 and CDR2 from the germline V gene are SGDLS and YYNGEE. The CDR3 sequence is 17 residues long.

This chain connects TRBV24-1 to TRBJ2-3, with 9 bases aligning to TRBD2. Trimming cost V 4 bases and J 6 bases; bases outside gene matches: 13. CDR3 size: 17 residues. Germline CDR1 reads KGHDR; CDR2 reads SFDVKD. The CDR3 loop reads CATSDRSGLAGWDTQYF. As DNA, the CDR3 is TGTGCCACCAGTGACCGCAGTGGGCTAGCGGGGTGGGATACGCAGTATTTT.

The J gene is TRBJ1-1, the V gene TRBV30; TRBD1 matches 9 bases. The CDR3 loop spans 17 amino acids. Germline CDR1 reads GTSNPN; CDR2 reads SVGIG (reference sequence). V lost 0 bases and J lost 1; bases outside the gene matches: 9. CDR3 protein: CAWSVRGGTGKNTEAFF. As DNA, the CDR3 is TGTGCCTGGAGTGTACGAGGGGGGACAGGGAAGAACACTGAAGCTTTCTTT.

The CDR3 loop reads CASSPQTSGRAGELFF. CDR3 nucleotide sequence: TGTGCCAGCAGCCCACAGACTAGCGGGAGAGCCGGGGAGCTGTTTTTT. The rearrangement uses TRBV5-4 and TRBJ2-2, with 12 nucleotides matching TRBD2. The CDR3 length is 16 residues. Germline-derived CDR1 and CDR2 are SGHNT and YYREEE (reference sequence). The ends lost 4 bases at V and 6 bases at J; junction bases unmatched: 7.

This chain uses TRBV3-1 (or the pseudogene TRBV3-2) with TRBJ2-1; TRBD1 aligns across 10 bases. CDR1 is LGHDT, CDR2 YNNKEL, per germline (reference sequence). V lost 3 bases, J lost 4 bases, and 3 bases stayed unmatched. The CDR3 extends over 15 amino acids. The CDR3 sequence: CASSQGQGTYNEQFF. The CDR3 coding sequence is TGTGCCAGCAGCCAGGGACAGGGGACATACAATGAGCAGTTCTTC.

The rearrangement uses TRBV7-2 and TRBJ1-1; the D gene is possibly TRBD1 (5 bases). Trimming removed 3 bases at V and 5 bases at J, with 10 bases between. The germline gives CDR1 SGHTA, CDR2 FQGNSA. This CDR3 is built from 13 residues. Written as DNA, the CDR3 is TGTGCCAGCAGCTTCGGCAGGGATACTGAAGCTTTCTTT. Translation gives CASSFGRDTEAFF.

This chain joins TRBV25-1 and TRBJ2-1; 7 positions match TRBD2. The V segment lost 3 bases and the J segment 1 base; nucleotides outside the gene matches: 6. The germline CDR1 and CDR2 sequences are MGHDK and SYGVNS. The length of the CDR3 is 16 residues. CDR3 region: CASSDLAGASYNEQFF. CDR3 nucleotides: TGTGCCAGCAGTGATCTGGCGGGAGCGTCCTACAATGAGCAGTTCTTC.

The chain employs TRBV4-1 and TRBJ1-2; 8 positions match TRBD1. V lost 0 bases to trimming and J lost 5 bases; unmatched junction nucleotides: 8. CDR3 length equals 16 residues. CDR1 MGHRA and CDR2 YSYEKL come from the germline V gene. The CDR3 sequence is CASSQDHPGGMYGYTF. The CDR3 DNA is TGCGCCAGCAGCCAAGATCATCCAGGGGGCATGTATGGCTACACCTTC.

This chain uses TRBV7-8 with TRBJ2-5; possibly TRBD1 for D (6 bases). Trimming shortened V by 3 bases and J by 4 bases, and 9 bases separated the two germline ends. Germline V gene sequence: CDR1 SGHVS, CDR2 FQNEAQ. This CDR3 region has 13 residues. CDR3 nucleotide sequence: TGTGCCAGCAGCTTTTCCAGGGGAGAGACCCAGTACTTC. It yields the protein CASSFSRGETQYF.